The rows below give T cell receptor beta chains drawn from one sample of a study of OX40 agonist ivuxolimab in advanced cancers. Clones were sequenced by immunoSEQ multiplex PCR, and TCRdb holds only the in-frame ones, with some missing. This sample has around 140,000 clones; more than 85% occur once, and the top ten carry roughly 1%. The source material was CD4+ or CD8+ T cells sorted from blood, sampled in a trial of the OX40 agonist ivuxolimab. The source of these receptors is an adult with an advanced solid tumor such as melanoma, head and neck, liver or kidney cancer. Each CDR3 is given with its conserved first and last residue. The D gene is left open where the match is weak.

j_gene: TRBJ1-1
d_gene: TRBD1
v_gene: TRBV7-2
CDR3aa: CASSSQSQGSF
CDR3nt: TGTGCCAGCAGCTCCCAGTCACAGGGGTCCTTT

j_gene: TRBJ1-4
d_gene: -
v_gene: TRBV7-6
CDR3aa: CASRKSEKLFF
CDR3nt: TGTGCCAGCAGAAAATCTGAAAAACTGTTTTTT

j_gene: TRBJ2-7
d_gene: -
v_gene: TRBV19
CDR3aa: CASSIAPWTASSYEQYF
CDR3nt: TGTGCCAGTAGTATAGCTCCCTGGACAGCAAGCTCCTACGAGCAGTACTTC

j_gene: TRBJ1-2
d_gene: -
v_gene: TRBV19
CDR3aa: CASSIDLGAGNYGYTF
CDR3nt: TGTGCCAGTAGTATAGATCTAGGAGCAGGTAACTATGGCTACACCTTC

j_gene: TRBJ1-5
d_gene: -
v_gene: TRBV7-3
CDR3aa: CASSPRTARDGNQPQHF
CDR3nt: TGTGCCAGCAGCCCCCGGACCGCCCGAGACGGCAATCAGCCCCAGCATTTT

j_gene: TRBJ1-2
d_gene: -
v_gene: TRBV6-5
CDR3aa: CASSYSRDFYGYTF
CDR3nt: TGTGCCAGCAGTTACTCGCGAGACTTCTATGGCTACACCTTC

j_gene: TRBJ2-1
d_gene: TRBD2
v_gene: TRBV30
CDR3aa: CAWRAGEGYEQFF
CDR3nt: TGTGCCTGGAGGGCGGGAGAGGGTTATGAGCAGTTCTTC

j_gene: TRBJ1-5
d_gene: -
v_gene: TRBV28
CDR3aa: CASIFRVLGNQPQHF
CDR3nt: TGTGCCAGCATATTTAGGGTGTTGGGCAATCAGCCCCAGCATTTT

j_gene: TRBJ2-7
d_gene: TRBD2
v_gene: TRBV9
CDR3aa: CASSEGTSGTHEQYF
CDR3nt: TGTGCCAGCAGCGAGGGGACTAGCGGGACCCACGAGCAGTACTTC

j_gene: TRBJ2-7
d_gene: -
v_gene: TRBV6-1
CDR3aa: CASSERGGEQYF
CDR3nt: TGTGCCAGCAGTGAAAGGGGGGGCGAGCAGTACTTC

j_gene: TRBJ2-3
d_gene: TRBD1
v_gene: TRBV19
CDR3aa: CASKQGGTDTQYF
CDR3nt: TGTGCCAGCAAACAGGGGGGCACAGATACGCAGTATTTT